These 10 T cell receptor beta chains share one sample of origin, sequenced in a study of cytomegalovirus exposure and HLA in healthy donors. With 60 Vbeta and 13 Jbeta primers, the PCR was carried out. TCRdb's copy holds only in-frame clones and misses some; the assay was immunoSEQ multiplex PCR. The table has a few hundred thousand clones, 75% to 80% seen once. Sequencing used PBMCs. These receptor sequences come from a young man in good health and CMV-seronegative.

This chain uses TRBV30 with TRBJ2-5; 8 nucleotides match TRBD1. Per the germline V gene, CDR1 is GTSNPN and CDR2 is SVGIG (reference sequence). The J segment lost 4 bases and the V segment lost 5 bases, leaving 3 bases of the junction unmatched. The CDR3 covers 12 residues. CDR3 bases: TGTGCCTGGGGACAGGGTCGAGAGACCCAGTACTTC. This sequence encodes CAWGQGRETQYF.

J is TRBJ1-1 and V is TRBV2, with 9 bases fitting TRBD1. The CDR3 contains 14 residues. Trimming took 6 bases from V and 5 from J; bases not matched to a gene: 7. Germline CDR1 and CDR2: SNHLY and FYNNEI. This CDR3 is CASREGQGITEAFF. Here the CDR3 DNA reads TGTGCCAGCAGGGAGGGACAGGGAATTACTGAAGCTTTCTTT.

This chain links TRBV28 with TRBJ2-7; possible D gene TRBD2, 6 bases. The CDR3 consists of 14 residues. V gave up 7 bases and J gave up 2 bases, with 15 bases separating them. Germline loops: CDR1 MDHEN, CDR2 SYDVKM. This CDR3 reads CASIVGGSAYEQYF. The DNA for the CDR3 is TGTGCCAGCATCGTGGGGGGTTCGGCCTACGAGCAGTACTTC.

A single count supports this clone. The V call is TRBV9, the J call TRBJ1-6; TRBD1 might be the D (6 bases). CDR1 is SGDLS and CDR2 is YYNGEE in the germline V gene. CDR3 length: 18 amino acids. Trimming pared 0 bases from V and 5 bases from J, leaving 18 bases between. Here the CDR3 reads CASSVEEGVYANNSPLHF. Here the CDR3 DNA reads TGTGCCAGCAGCGTAGAAGAGGGGGTCTACGCCAATAATTCACCCCTCCACTTT.

The genes are TRBV6-1 and TRBJ2-2; D may be TRBD2 (6 bases). CDR1 MNHNS and CDR2 SASEGT come from the germline V gene. The CDR3 loop spans 13 amino acids. Trimming removed 7 bases at V and 3 bases at J, with 9 bases between. The CDR3 region has the DNA TGTGCCAGCAAGGGACTGTACACCGGGGAGCTGTTTTTT. It encodes CASKGLYTGELFF.

This clone was counted between two and nine times. An end of the junction differs from the germline gene, which may be a read error. CDR3 amino acids: CASSPEGLEQYF. CDR3 DNA: TGTGCTAGCAGCCCAGAGGGACTCGAGCAGTACTTC. The rearrangement links TRBV7-7 to TRBJ2-7; a weak D match, TRBD2 (6 bases). Germline V CDR1 and CDR2: SSHAT, FNYEAQ (reference sequence). This CDR3 contains 12 residues.

This chain links TRBV7-8 with TRBJ1-1; TRBD1 matches at 8 bases. The J segment lost 2 bases and the V segment lost 2 bases, leaving 10 bases of the junction unmatched. Germline loops: CDR1 SGHVS, CDR2 FQNEAQ. This CDR3 is 17 amino acids long. The CDR3 loop is CASSLSLDRAINTEAFF. The DNA for the CDR3 is TGTGCCAGCAGCTTATCTTTGGACAGGGCGATTAACACTGAAGCTTTCTTT.

The sample holds a few counts of this clone. The chain has TRBV28 and TRBJ1-6; D not certain. The V end was cut by 8 bases, the J end by 5 bases, with 10 bases between. The CDR3 has 13 residues. The germline gives CDR1 MDHEN, CDR2 SYDVKM. CDR3 sequence reads: CASLRSDNSPLHF. The CDR3 nucleotides are TGTGCCAGCCTAAGATCGGATAATTCACCCCTCCACTTT.

The CDR3 sequence is CASITDRLDTQYF. CDR3 in DNA: TGTGCCAGCATAACGGACAGGTTAGATACGCAGTATTTT. V gene TRBV2 combines with J gene TRBJ2-3; 7 bases align to TRBD1. The length of the CDR3 is 13 residues. Germline values: CDR1 SNHLY, CDR2 FYNNEI. V lost 7 bases and J lost 5; bases outside the gene matches: 6.

In its sample, this clone was seen once. The chain has TRBV27 and TRBJ2-7; perhaps TRBD1 as D (5 bases). This CDR3 comprises 13 residues. From germline, CDR1 is MNHEY and CDR2 SMNVEV (reference sequence). Trimming stripped 4 bases from V and 7 bases from J, with 14 bases between. CDR3 nucleotide sequence: TGTGCCAGCAGTTGGTTAGGGGCACATGAGCAGTACTTC. As protein: CASSWLGAHEQYF.